This T cell receptor (beta chain) was obtained from a study of T-cell memory formation after mild COVID-19. This clonotype was observed at least ten times. Antigen specificity is unknown. Trimming left V 4 bases short and J 2 bases short, with 11 bases between. The CDR3 sequence is 14 residues long. The germline V gene encodes CDR1 ENHRY and CDR2 SYGVKD. Points from the study as a whole: CD4/CD8 balance characterized clones contracting day 15 to 85, and CD4+ skew characterized later expanders. Mainly in CM and EM were contracting CD4+ clones; CD8+ were in EMRA.

TCRdb re-analysed the 5' RACE reads in MiXCR, keeping a single row per CDR3 protein. The sample records about 360,000 distinct CDR3 sequences, approximately 15% being singletons. The sample taken for sequencing was PBMCs or a T cell subset sorted from them (not recorded which). This clonotype originated in a man between 18 and 35 years old who had mild COVID-19 (a few samples of this study predate the infection). Cell type and time point are not known. J is TRBJ1-1 and V is TRBV10-3, with D hard to call. Here the CDR3 DNA reads TGTGCCATCAGTGTAAGGGCAGATAACACTGAAGCTTTCTTT. This gives the protein CAISVRADNTEAFF.